Listed here is a single T cell receptor beta chain. The antigen is not known. Per germline, CDR1 SGHNT and CDR2 YENEEA. V was trimmed by 5 bases and J by 4 bases, leaving 12 bases between them. The CDR3 is 14 residues long. The primer mix had 60 Vbeta and 13 Jbeta primers. TCRdb keeps only in-frame clones here, not all; method: immunoSEQ multiplex PCR. The sample holds about 160,000 clones; about 80% are singletons and the top ten take 3.7%. The data were obtained in a study of cytomegalovirus exposure and HLA in healthy donors. Study observations and caveats: TCR beta V- and J-gene trimming, according to a later analysis, was linked to a missense DCLRE1C variant. Cytomegalovirus-associated status was assigned to 150 to 200 TCR beta chains.

The chain recombines TRBV11-3 with TRBJ1-5; a possible D gene is TRBD1 (5 bases). The source of this sequence is a man between 25 and 39 years old in good health and CMV-seropositive. Sequences were obtained from PBMCs. This chain's CDR3 is CASSPGHRNQPQHF. CDR3 coding DNA: TGTGCCAGCAGCCCCGGACACCGTAATCAGCCCCAGCATTTT.